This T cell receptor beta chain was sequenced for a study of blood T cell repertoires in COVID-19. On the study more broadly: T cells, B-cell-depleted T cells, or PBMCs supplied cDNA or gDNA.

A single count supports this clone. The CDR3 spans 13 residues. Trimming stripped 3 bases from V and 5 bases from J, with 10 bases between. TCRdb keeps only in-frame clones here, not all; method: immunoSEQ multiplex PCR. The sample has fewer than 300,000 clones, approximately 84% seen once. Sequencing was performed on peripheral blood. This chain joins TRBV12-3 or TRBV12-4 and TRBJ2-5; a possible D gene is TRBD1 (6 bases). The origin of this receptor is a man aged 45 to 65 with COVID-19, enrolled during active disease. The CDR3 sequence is CASSFTGFETQYF. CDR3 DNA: TGTGCCAGCAGTTTTACAGGGTTTGAGACCCAGTACTTC.